The clone carrying this T cell receptor beta chain was observed a handful of times. In the source study's methods: By means of reference gene primer amplification, nucleated cell counts were estimated. The data were produced by immunoSEQ multiplex PCR, yet TCRdb's version contains in-frame clones alone and is incomplete. Clone size and the V and J calls come from that table; the DNA yielded D and trimming. Of under 50,000 clones in the sample, approximately 80% were seen once. This sample is part of a study of blood T cell repertoires in COVID-19. In the study overall: Samples representing acute and convalescent COVID-19 were sourced from the United States, Italy and Spain. Sources were T cells, B-cell-depleted T cells, or PBMCs; the material itself was cDNA or gDNA.

V was pared by 2 bases and J by 8 bases, with 12 bases between. In germline, CDR1 is SGHAT, CDR2 FQNNGV. The CDR3 is made up of 13 amino acids. The V call is TRBV11-2, the J call TRBJ1-2, with D perhaps TRBD1 (6 bases). The source is an older man with acute or convalescent COVID-19. The source material was peripheral blood. This chain's CDR3 is CASSLSGGWGYTF. CDR3 DNA sequence: TGTGCCAGCAGCTTAAGTGGGGGCTGGGGCTACACCTTC.